Listed below are T cell receptor beta chains from one sample, sequenced in a study of blood T cell repertoires in COVID-19. Repertoires were generated with immunoSEQ multiplex PCR, while TCRdb's copy carries only in-frame clones and drops some. The sample has about 36,000 clones, about 83% seen once; the top ten hold less than 2.5%. The sample comprised peripheral blood. The receptor set was obtained from a man aged 55 to 69 with active COVID-19. CDR3s include the opening cysteine and the closing phenylalanine or tryptophan. The D gene is left open where the match is weak. Some rows mark clone size as missing; the rest say once, few, many or name a class of expanded clone.

d_gene	abundance	v_gene	j_gene	CDR3aa	CDR3nt
.	.	TRBV11-3	TRBJ2-2	CASSLGGVNTGELFF	TGTGCCAGCAGCTTAGGCGGGGTGAACACCGGGGAGCTGTTTTTT
.	.	TRBV5-6	TRBJ1-2	CASSVGRGNYGYTF	TGTGCCAGCAGCGTCGGACGGGGTAACTATGGCTACACCTTC
.	once	TRBV27	TRBJ1-5	CASSLSFGSNQPQHF	TGTGCCAGCAGTTTATCCTTCGGGAGCAATCAGCCCCAGCATTTT
TRBD1	.	TRBV19	TRBJ1-2	CASNPTGDPNYGYTF	TGTGCCAGTAACCCTACAGGGGACCCTAACTATGGCTACACCTTC
.	.	TRBV9	TRBJ2-7	CASSVAPDSYEQYF	TGTGCCAGCAGCGTAGCTCCGGACAGCTACGAGCAGTACTTC
.	.	TRBV5-1	TRBJ1-2	CASREGSARDGYTF	TGCGCCAGCAGGGAGGGCAGCGCCAGGGATGGCTACACCTTC
TRBD1	.	TRBV5-1	TRBJ2-2	CASSIGQGATGELFF	TGCGCCAGCAGCATCGGACAGGGGGCCACCGGGGAGCTGTTTTTT
TRBD1	.	TRBV2	TRBJ2-7	CASSSTGGGPYEQYF	TGTGCCAGCAGTTCTACAGGGGGAGGCCCCTACGAGCAGTACTTC
TRBD2	.	TRBV14	TRBJ2-1	CASSLPLAFGGSGNEQFF	TGTGCCAGCAGCCTGCCGCTAGCCTTCGGCGGGAGCGGCAATGAGCAGTTCTTC
.	.	TRBV7-2	TRBJ2-7	CASSLNPGSYEQYF	TGTGCCAGCAGCTTGAACCCGGGGAGCTACGAGCAGTACTTC
TRBD1	.	TRBV7-6	TRBJ1-1	CASSSEPGQGQSEAFF	TGTGCCAGCAGCTCTGAACCGGGACAGGGTCAATCTGAAGCTTTCTTT
.	.	TRBV19	TRBJ2-3	CASRSPGGGSAQYF	TGTGCCAGTAGATCCCCTGGGGGAGGCTCCGCGCAGTATTTT
.	.	TRBV4-1	TRBJ2-7	CASSRDPSAGQSYEQYF	TGCGCCAGCAGCCGAGACCCGTCTGCGGGGCAGTCCTACGAGCAGTACTTC
.	.	TRBV27	TRBJ2-7	CASRARGTYEQYF	TGTGCCAGCAGAGCCCGGGGTACCTACGAGCAGTACTTC
.	.	TRBV3-1/TRBV3-2	TRBJ2-7	CASSQDPGVWDEQYF	TGTGCCAGCAGCCAAGACCCCGGGGTTTGGGACGAGCAGTACTTC
TRBD2	.	TRBV10-3	TRBJ2-3	CAISESSGNTDTQYF	TGTGCCATCAGTGAGTCTAGCGGGAACACAGATACGCAGTATTTT
.	.	TRBV27	TRBJ1-3	CATPSSGNTIYF	TGTGCCACCCCGAGCTCTGGAAACACCATATATTTT
.	once	TRBV12-3/TRBV12-4	TRBJ2-7	CASSFARGYEQYF	TGTGCCAGCAGTTTCGCCAGGGGATACGAGCAGTACTTC
.	.	TRBV6-4	TRBJ2-7	CASSARQAPPIPFPYEQYF	TGTGCCAGCAGTGCCAGACAGGCTCCACCAATCCCTTTCCCCTACGAGCAGTACTTC
TRBD2	.	TRBV18	TRBJ2-5	CASSPLAGAQETQYF	TGTGCCAGCTCACCACTAGCGGGGGCGCAAGAGACCCAGTACTTC
.	.	TRBV19	TRBJ2-7	CASSIDRTAYEQYF	TGTGCCAGTAGTATAGACAGGACTGCCTACGAGCAGTACTTC
TRBD1	.	TRBV6-2/TRBV6-3	TRBJ1-6	CASSRSGVGTGGSPLHF	TGTGCCAGCAGCCGGTCAGGCGTTGGGACAGGGGGATCACCCCTCCACTTT
TRBD1	.	TRBV19	TRBJ2-7	CASSMAGGAEQYF	TGTGCCAGTAGTATGGCAGGGGGCGCCGAGCAGTACTTC
TRBD2	.	TRBV7-8	TRBJ2-5	CASSSRTSGSGETQYF	TGTGCCAGCAGCTCGAGGACTAGCGGGAGCGGGGAGACCCAGTACTTC
TRBD1	once	TRBV20-1	TRBJ1-2	CSASPGQGNYGYTF	TGCAGTGCTAGTCCGGGACAGGGGAACTATGGCTACACCTTC
.	few	TRBV4-2	TRBJ1-2	CASSRGSTSGYTF	TGTGCCAGCAGCCGAGGGAGTACAAGTGGCTACACCTTC
TRBD1	.	TRBV28	TRBJ2-4	CASSNPGTGWNIQYF	TGTGCCAGCAGTAACCCCGGGACAGGGTGGAACATTCAGTACTTC